This entry is about one T cell receptor (beta chain). This clonotype came up many times. The specificity of this receptor is unknown. Base qualities are not at hand, and no much larger clone is one base apart. As encoded in the germline V gene (reference sequence), CDR1 is SEHNR while CDR2 is FQNEAQ. The CDR3 goes from the cysteine to the phenylalanine over 12 residues. Only the CDR3 DNA is retained, 36 bases long and in frame from the first base. The trim is 2 bases for V and 2 bases for J, with a gap of 3 bases between the germline ends. This record comes from a study of T cell repertoires in cytomegalovirus infection (dated by TCRdb to about 2019). Turning to the overall study: Donor HLA type was relevant to the analysis, because carriage of CMV infection together with the matching HLA type was indicated by public TCR beta signatures. Study-level results and caveats: The ex vivo response was dominated by HLA-C-restricted CMV-specific TCR beta clonotypes, which also provided the single most frequent clonotype in two of eight donors. In both this cohort and an independent roughly 360-donor cohort, the cumulative frequency of public TCR beta family members distinguished carriers of CMV infection plus the relevant HLA type.

TCRdb records Illumina HiSeq 1500 as the sequencer. The public reads were quality trimmed at Q25 with fastp and then assembled into clones with MiXCR by TCRdb, keeping productive beta chains. Identical CDR3 proteins give one entry, which carries the most common genes and DNA. This sample gives around 350,000 distinct CDR3 sequences in total; less than 20% of them show up just once. The ten largest clonotypes hold around 9.3% of the sample. The sequenced sample was PBMCs. The chain couples TRBV7-9 to TRBJ1-2; the D gene cannot be resolved reliably. This TCR was sampled from a human donor in good health (CMV status not recorded). Some clones in this sample may be carry-over from other donors' samples. The CDR3 sequence is CASSLTNYGYTF. The DNA is as follows: TGTGCCAGCAGCTTAACCAACTATGGCTACACCTTC.